This T cell receptor (beta chain) was retrieved from a study of CD8+ T cells in alopecia areata. General study results and limits: Scalp sample sequencing also detects resident alphabeta T cells of normal skin. Against the mouse data, patients shared TCRs less clearly, possibly for HLA reasons.

Regarding this clone: Its target is unknown.

Extracted RNA was reverse transcribed, and the resulting cDNA served as sequencing template. The protocol was immunoSEQ multiplex PCR, while the TCRdb copy is restricted to in-frame clones and leaves out a portion. Of about 98,000 clones listed, over 40% are singletons. Those with alopecia areata gave lesional scalp punch biopsies and peripheral blood. This CDR3 region has 13 residues. The germline CDR1 and CDR2 sequences are MDHEN and SYDVKM. V gave up 8 bases and J gave up 7 bases; unmatched junction bases: 2. Sequencing used CD4+ T cells sorted from blood. The clonotype originates from a human donor with alopecia areata. This sequence joins TRBV28 and TRBJ1-4; the match to TRBD1 covers 12 bases. CDR3 sequence: CASGDRGREKLFF. In DNA form, the CDR3 reads TGTGCCAGCGGGGACAGGGGGCGTGAAAAACTGTTTTTT.